The TCR beta chain under discussion was sequenced for a study of control samples from healthy donors and cancer patients. V shed 5 bases and J shed 4 bases, with 17 bases lying between them. The CDR3 has 15 amino acids. Germline CDR1 is LNHDA and CDR2 is SQIVND (reference sequence). The table came from immunoSEQ multiplex PCR; TCRdb's copy has only in-frame clones and leaves some out. The table includes under 85,000 clones, over 85% detected once. The sample was PBMCs. V is TRBV19 and J is TRBJ1-1; tentative D call: TRBD1 (5 bases). This clonotype was sampled from a woman between 35 and 50 years old with lung cancer. The CDR3 reads CASSRGREGTTEAFF. CDR3 DNA: TGTGCCAGTAGTCGGGGTCGGGAGGGGACCACTGAAGCTTTCTTT. Using reference TRBV19 and TRBJ1-1 for the parts outside the CDR3, the full variable domain is DGGITQSPKYLFRKEGQNVTLSCEQNLNHDAMYWYRQDPGQGLRLIYYSQIVNDFQKGDIAEGYSVSREKKESFPLTVTSAQKNPTAFYLCASSRGREGTTEAFFGQGTRLTVV.